This is a list of T cell receptor beta chains from one sample in a study of blood T cell repertoires in COVID-19. Sequenced by immunoSEQ multiplex PCR; TCRdb stores in-frame clones only, minus some. Of about 210,000 clones listed, around 88% are singletons. Sequencing was done on a sample of peripheral blood. All receptors derive from a woman aged 45-60 years with acute or convalescent COVID-19. Both conserved end residues are part of each CDR3. The D gene is left open where the match is weak. For some rows the clone size is stated as once, few or many, or as a class when expanded; others skip it.

cdr3_nt: TGTGCCAGCAGTTTTGGGGCGGGAGGCTACGAGCAGTACTTC; cdr3_aa: CASSFGAGGYEQYF; v_call: TRBV27; clone_size: NA; d_call: TRBD2; j_call: TRBJ2-7
cdr3_nt: TGTGCCACCAGTGATTTTGATCTAGCGGGAGGGATAGATACGCAGTATTTT; cdr3_aa: CATSDFDLAGGIDTQYF; v_call: TRBV24-1; clone_size: NA; d_call: TRBD2; j_call: TRBJ2-3
cdr3_nt: TGCAGCCCCCTATCACTAGCGGGAAGAGATGAGCAGTTCTTC; cdr3_aa: CSPLSLAGRDEQFF; v_call: TRBV29-1; clone_size: NA; d_call: TRBD2; j_call: TRBJ2-1
cdr3_nt: TGTGCCAGTACCCGCGGTGTGTGGGACACTGAAGCTTTCTTT; cdr3_aa: CASTRGVWDTEAFF; v_call: TRBV19; clone_size: NA; d_call: NA; j_call: TRBJ1-1
cdr3_nt: TGTGCCAGCAGCTTGGAACAGGGAAGAGCTGAAGCTTTCTTT; cdr3_aa: CASSLEQGRAEAFF; v_call: TRBV5-4; clone_size: NA; d_call: NA; j_call: TRBJ1-1
cdr3_nt: TGTGCCAGCAGTTCCCTCACGGGGGAAGGGTACAATGAGCAGTTCTTC; cdr3_aa: CASSSLTGEGYNEQFF; v_call: TRBV28; clone_size: NA; d_call: NA; j_call: TRBJ2-1
cdr3_nt: TGTGCCAGCATTCACTGGACAGGGGTGACCGGGGAGCTGTTTTTT; cdr3_aa: CASIHWTGVTGELFF; v_call: TRBV6-6; clone_size: NA; d_call: TRBD1; j_call: TRBJ2-2
cdr3_nt: TGTGCCAGCAGTTTGGCCCGGGACAGACTCAATCAGCCCCAGCATTTT; cdr3_aa: CASSLARDRLNQPQHF; v_call: TRBV2; clone_size: NA; d_call: TRBD1; j_call: TRBJ1-5
cdr3_nt: TGTGCCAGCAGCTTGGCACTAGCGGGAGCAGATACGCAGTATTTT; cdr3_aa: CASSLALAGADTQYF; v_call: TRBV5-8; clone_size: few; d_call: TRBD2; j_call: TRBJ2-3
cdr3_nt: TGTGCCAGCAGCCTGGGACAGGGCTATGGCTACACCTTC; cdr3_aa: CASSLGQGYGYTF; v_call: TRBV7-3; clone_size: few; d_call: TRBD1; j_call: TRBJ1-2
cdr3_nt: TGCAGTGCTAGTTATCAAGGTGGGAGAGATACGCAGTATTTT; cdr3_aa: CSASYQGGRDTQYF; v_call: TRBV20-1; clone_size: NA; d_call: NA; j_call: TRBJ2-3
cdr3_nt: TGTGCCAGCAGCGAAGGTGGGACAGGGGGCACTGAGCAGTTCTTC; cdr3_aa: CASSEGGTGGTEQFF; v_call: TRBV2; clone_size: NA; d_call: TRBD1; j_call: TRBJ2-1
cdr3_nt: TGTGCCAGCGGCCGGGGTGCGGGACCAGAGACCCAGTACTTC; cdr3_aa: CASGRGAGPETQYF; v_call: TRBV28; clone_size: NA; d_call: NA; j_call: TRBJ2-5
cdr3_nt: TGTGCCAGCAGTTACTTTCAGGGGGTGACCGGGGAGCTGTTTTTT; cdr3_aa: CASSYFQGVTGELFF; v_call: TRBV6-6; clone_size: NA; d_call: TRBD1; j_call: TRBJ2-2
cdr3_nt: TGTGCCAGCGGGAGAGAATCCTACGAGCAGTACTTC; cdr3_aa: CASGRESYEQYF; v_call: TRBV27; clone_size: NA; d_call: NA; j_call: TRBJ2-7